The clone carrying this TCR beta chain was detected ten times or more. Regions amplified from RNA transcripts were the TCR beta CDR3 regions. First-round RT-PCR of the TCR CDR3 relied on the HTBI primer set. MiXCR, run by TCRdb on the multiplex PCR reads, gives a single entry per CDR3 protein. The sample consists of approximately 46,000 distinct CDR3 sequences, 45% to 50% of them appearing once. This entry belongs to a study of T cells in Graves' hyperthyroidism and ophthalmopathy. The CDR3 length is 13 residues. The germline V and J ends were trimmed by 5 bases and 1 base, with 9 bases remaining between them. CDR1 SGHRS and CDR2 YFSETQ come from the germline V gene.

The chain couples TRBV5-1 to TRBJ2-5; unclear D gene. The clonotype was recovered from a woman in her fifties or sixties with Graves' hyperthyroidism. Sequences were obtained from peripheral blood or thyroid tissue (not recorded which). DNA for the CDR3: TGCGCCAGCAGTTATGGTTTCCAAGAGACCCAGTACTTC. This translates into CASSYGFQETQYF.